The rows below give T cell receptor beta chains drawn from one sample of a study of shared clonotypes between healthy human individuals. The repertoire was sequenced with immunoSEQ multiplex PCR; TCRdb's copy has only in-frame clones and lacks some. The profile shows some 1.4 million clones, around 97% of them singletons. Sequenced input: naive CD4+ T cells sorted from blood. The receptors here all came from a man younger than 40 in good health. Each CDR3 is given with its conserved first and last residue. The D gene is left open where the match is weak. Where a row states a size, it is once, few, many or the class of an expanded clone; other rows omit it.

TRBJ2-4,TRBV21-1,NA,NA,CASSKVIQYF,TGTGCCAGCAGCAAAGTCATTCAGTACTTC
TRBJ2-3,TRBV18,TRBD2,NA,CASSPPTTSAFPDTQYF,TGTGCCAGCTCACCACCGACCACTAGCGCGTTCCCAGATACGCAGTATTTT
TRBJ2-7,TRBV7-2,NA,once,CASSLVASSHEQYF,TGTGCCAGCAGCTTAGTAGCCTCCTCCCACGAGCAGTACTTC
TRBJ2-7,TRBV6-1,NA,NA,CASSEVYRVGEQYF,TGTGCCAGCAGTGAAGTTTACAGGGTCGGCGAGCAGTACTTC
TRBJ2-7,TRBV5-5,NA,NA,CASSSQGYEQYF,TGTGCCAGCAGCTCCCAGGGCTACGAGCAGTACTTC
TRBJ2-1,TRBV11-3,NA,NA,CASSPGDPPNEQFF,TGTGCCAGCAGCCCAGGGGATCCCCCCAATGAGCAGTTCTTC
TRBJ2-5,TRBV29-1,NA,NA,CSFRASFQETQYF,TGCAGCTTCCGGGCCAGCTTCCAAGAGACCCAGTACTTC
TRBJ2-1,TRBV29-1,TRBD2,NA,CSASIAGGPKNEQFF,TGCAGCGCTAGCATAGCGGGAGGGCCCAAGAATGAGCAGTTCTTC
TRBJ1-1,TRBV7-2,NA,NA,CASVPVGGTEAFF,TGTGCCAGCGTACCCGTAGGGGGCACTGAAGCTTTCTTT
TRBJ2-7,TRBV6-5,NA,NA,CASSYSNPRGYEQYF,TGTGCCAGCAGTTACTCCAATCCTCGGGGCTACGAGCAGTACTTC
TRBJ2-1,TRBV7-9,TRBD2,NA,CASSSGLAGGYNEQFF,TGTGCCAGCAGCTCCGGACTAGCGGGAGGGTACAATGAGCAGTTCTTC
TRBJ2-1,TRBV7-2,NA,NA,CASSFGGAVGEQFF,TGTGCCAGCAGCTTCGGGGGTGCGGTCGGTGAGCAGTTCTTC
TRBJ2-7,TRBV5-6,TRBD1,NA,CASSSTGVGYEQYF,TGTGCCAGCAGCTCGACAGGGGTCGGCTACGAGCAGTACTTC
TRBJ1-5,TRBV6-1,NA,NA,CASSEASFNQPQHF,TGTGCCAGCAGTGAAGCCAGCTTCAATCAGCCCCAGCATTTT
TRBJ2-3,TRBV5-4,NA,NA,CASSFDGSSDTQYF,TGTGCCAGCAGCTTCGACGGGAGTAGTGATACGCAGTATTTT
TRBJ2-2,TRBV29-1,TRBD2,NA,CSARTSGDTGELFF,TGCAGCGCCCGGACTAGCGGAGACACCGGGGAGCTGTTTTTT
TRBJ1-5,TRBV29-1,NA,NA,CSVAFTVTQPQHF,TGCAGCGTTGCTTTTACGGTCACCCAGCCCCAGCATTTT
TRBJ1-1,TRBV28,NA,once,CASSLGVNTEAFF,TGTGCCAGCAGTTTAGGAGTCAACACTGAAGCTTTCTTT
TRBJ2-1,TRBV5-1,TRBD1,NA,CASSPLGQGHNEQFF,TGCGCCAGCAGCCCTCTGGGACAGGGGCACAATGAGCAGTTCTTC
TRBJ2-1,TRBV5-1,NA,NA,CASSRGTRSSSYNEQFF,TGCGCCAGCAGCCGTGGGACAAGATCGAGCTCCTACAATGAGCAGTTCTTC
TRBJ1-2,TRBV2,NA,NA,CASGILGTGDGYTF,TGTGCCAGCGGAATCCTTGGGACCGGAGATGGCTACACCTTC
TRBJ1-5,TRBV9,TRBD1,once,CASSDTGDPSNQPQHF,TGTGCCAGCAGCGACACAGGGGACCCCAGCAATCAGCCCCAGCATTTT
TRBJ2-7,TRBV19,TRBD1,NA,CASSISGTVYEQYF,TGTGCCAGTAGTATTTCGGGGACAGTATACGAGCAGTACTTC
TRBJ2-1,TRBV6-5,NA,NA,CASSYWLGLEHNEQFF,TGTGCCAGCAGTTATTGGTTGGGGTTGGAGCACAATGAGCAGTTCTTC
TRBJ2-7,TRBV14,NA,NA,CASSQDWGGGPVEQYF,TGTGCCAGCAGCCAAGATTGGGGCGGCGGCCCAGTCGAGCAGTACTTC
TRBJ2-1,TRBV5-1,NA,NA,CASSYTPDYNEQFF,TGCGCCAGCAGTTACACCCCAGACTACAATGAGCAGTTCTTC
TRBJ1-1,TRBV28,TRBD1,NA,CASSSGTDFF,TGTGCCAGCAGTAGTGGGACAGACTTCTTT